The clone carrying this T cell receptor beta chain was seen a handful of times. Its target is unknown. These data originate in a study of CD8 T cells in ankylosing spondylitis. Regarding the study as a whole: Ankylosing spondylitis blood appeared to be characterized by a TCR beta motif of 8 or 9 highly homologous variants.

MiXCR, applied by TCRdb to the 5' RACE reads, yields one record per CDR3 protein. The data show some 450,000 distinct CDR3 sequences, roughly 15% seen once. Germline CDR1 reads DFQATT; CDR2 reads SNEGSKA (reference sequence). Trimming cost V 3 bases and J 2 bases, with 10 bases left between them. The CDR3 contains 13 residues. The rearrangement links TRBV20-1 to TRBJ1-1; weak D call: TRBD1 (6 bases). The sample consisted of blood, either unsorted or a sorted T cell fraction (not recorded which). The TCR comes from a male donor with ankylosing spondylitis. CDR3 sequence reads: CSASGGLNTEAFF. The CDR3 bases are TGCAGTGCTAGCGGGGGGCTAAACACTGAAGCTTTCTTT.